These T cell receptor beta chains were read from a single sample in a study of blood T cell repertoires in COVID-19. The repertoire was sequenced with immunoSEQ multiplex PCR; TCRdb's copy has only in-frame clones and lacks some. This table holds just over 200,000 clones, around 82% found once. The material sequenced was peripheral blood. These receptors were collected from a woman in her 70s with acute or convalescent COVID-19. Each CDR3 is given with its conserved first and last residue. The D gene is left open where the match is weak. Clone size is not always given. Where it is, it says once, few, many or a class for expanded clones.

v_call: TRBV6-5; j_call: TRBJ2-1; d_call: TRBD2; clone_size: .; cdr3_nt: TGTGCCAGCAGTCTCTCGGGAGGGCACAATGAGCAGTTCTTC; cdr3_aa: CASSLSGGHNEQFF
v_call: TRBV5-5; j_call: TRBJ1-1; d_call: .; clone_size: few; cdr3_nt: TGTGCCAGCAGTGGGAGTAAGGCTGAAGCTTTCTTT; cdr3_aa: CASSGSKAEAFF
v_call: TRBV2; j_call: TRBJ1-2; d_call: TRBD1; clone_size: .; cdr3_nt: TGTGCCAGCCGGACAGGGGATGGCTACACCTTC; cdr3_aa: CASRTGDGYTF
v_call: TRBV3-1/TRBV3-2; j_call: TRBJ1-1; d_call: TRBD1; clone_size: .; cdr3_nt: TGTGCCAGCAGGAAAACAGGGGAGAGCACTGAAGCTTTCTTT; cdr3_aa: CASRKTGESTEAFF
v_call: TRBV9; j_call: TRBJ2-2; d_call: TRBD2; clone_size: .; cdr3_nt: TGTGCCAGCAGCGTAGAGGCTAGCGGGAGAACCGGGGAGCTGTTTTTT; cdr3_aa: CASSVEASGRTGELFF
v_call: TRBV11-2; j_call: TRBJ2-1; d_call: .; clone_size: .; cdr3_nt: TGTGCCAGCAGCTTAGATAATGGAGGTCAGCAGTTCTTC; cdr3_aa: CASSLDNGGQQFF
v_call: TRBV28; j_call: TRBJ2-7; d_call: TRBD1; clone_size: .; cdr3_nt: TGTGCCAGCAGTACTGTAACAGGGGGCAGGGGGGAGCAGTACTTC; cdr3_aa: CASSTVTGGRGEQYF
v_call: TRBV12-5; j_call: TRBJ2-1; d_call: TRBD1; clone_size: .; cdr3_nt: TGTGCTAGTGGCCTTACGGGACAGGGAAACAATGAGCAGTTCTTC; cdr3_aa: CASGLTGQGNNEQFF
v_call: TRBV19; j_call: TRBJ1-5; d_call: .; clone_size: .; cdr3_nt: TGTGCCAGTAGCCGGGAATTGGCCCAGCATTTT; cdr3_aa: CASSRELAQHF
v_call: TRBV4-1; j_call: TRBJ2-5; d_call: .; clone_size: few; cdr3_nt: TGCGCCAGCAGCCAAGAGGCCGTCGCAACCCAGTACTTC; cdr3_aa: CASSQEAVATQYF
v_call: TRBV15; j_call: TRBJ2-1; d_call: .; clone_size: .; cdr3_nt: TGTGCCACCAGCAGAGATCTGATGGCGGGGAGCTCCTACAATGAGCAGTTCTTC; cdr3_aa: CATSRDLMAGSSYNEQFF
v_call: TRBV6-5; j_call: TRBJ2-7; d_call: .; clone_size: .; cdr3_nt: TGTGCCAGCAGTTACTCCGCTCAGGGAACCTACGAGCAGTACTTC; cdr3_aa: CASSYSAQGTYEQYF
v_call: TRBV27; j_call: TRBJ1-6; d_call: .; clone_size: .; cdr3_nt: TGTGCCAGCAGTTTATCCGTACAGGGAGCATCACCCCTCCACTTT; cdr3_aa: CASSLSVQGASPLHF
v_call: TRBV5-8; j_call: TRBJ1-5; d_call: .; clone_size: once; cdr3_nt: TGTGCCAGCAGCTTACCCCCGGGGAACAATCAGCCCCAGCATTTT; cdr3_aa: CASSLPPGNNQPQHF
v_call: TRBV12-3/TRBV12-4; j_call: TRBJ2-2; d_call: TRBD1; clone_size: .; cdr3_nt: TGTGCCAGCATCGGACAGGGGACCGGGGAGCTGTTTTTT; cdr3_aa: CASIGQGTGELFF
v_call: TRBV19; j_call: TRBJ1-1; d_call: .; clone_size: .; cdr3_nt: TGTGCCAGTAGCCCTGGACTGAAAGCTTTCTTT; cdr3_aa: CASSPGLKAFF
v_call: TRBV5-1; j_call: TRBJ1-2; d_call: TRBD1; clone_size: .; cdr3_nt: TGCGCCAGCAGCTCTCCCATGACAGGGGGTTCCCCCCTTAACTATGGCTACACCTTC; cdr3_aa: CASSSPMTGGSPLNYGYTF
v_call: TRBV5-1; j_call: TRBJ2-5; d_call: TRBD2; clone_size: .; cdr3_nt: TGCGCCAGCAGTGATAGCGGGAGGGGCCAAGAGACCCAGTACTTC; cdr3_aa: CASSDSGRGQETQYF
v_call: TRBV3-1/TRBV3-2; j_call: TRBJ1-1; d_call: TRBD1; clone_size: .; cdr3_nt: TGTGCCAGCAGCCAAGATCCCCGTCGGACAGGGGGCAGGACTGAAGCTTTCTTT; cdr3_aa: CASSQDPRRTGGRTEAFF
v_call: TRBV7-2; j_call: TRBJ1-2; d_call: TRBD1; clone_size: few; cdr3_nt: TGTGCCAGCAGCTCCCACCGACAGGGTGGCTACACCTTC; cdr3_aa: CASSSHRQGGYTF
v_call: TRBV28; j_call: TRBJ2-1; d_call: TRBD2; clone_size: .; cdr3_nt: TGTGCCAGCAAAGCGGGAGGCCCCCCCTACAATGAGCAGTTCTTC; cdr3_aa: CASKAGGPPYNEQFF
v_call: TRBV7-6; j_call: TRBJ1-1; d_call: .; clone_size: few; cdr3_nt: TGTGCCAGCAGCCTGAGGCAGGGCACTGAAGCTTTCTTT; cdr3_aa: CASSLRQGTEAFF
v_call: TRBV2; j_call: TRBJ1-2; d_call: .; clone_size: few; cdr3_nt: TGTGCCAGCAGTGAATATATACCGGGTGGCTACACCTTC; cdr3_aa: CASSEYIPGGYTF
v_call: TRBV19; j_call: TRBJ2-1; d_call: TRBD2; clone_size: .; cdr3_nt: TGTGCCAGTAGTATGGGACTAGCGGGAGTCTATGAGCAGTTCTTC; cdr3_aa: CASSMGLAGVYEQFF
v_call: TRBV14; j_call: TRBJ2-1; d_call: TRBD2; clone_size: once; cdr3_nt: TGTGCCAGCAGCCACTCCACCGGGACTAGCGGGAAGAATGAGCAGTTCTTC; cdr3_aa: CASSHSTGTSGKNEQFF
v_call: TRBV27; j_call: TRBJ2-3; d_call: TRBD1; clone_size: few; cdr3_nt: TGTGCCAGCAGTGCTATTCCGGGACAGGGGGCAGATACGCAGTATTTT; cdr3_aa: CASSAIPGQGADTQYF
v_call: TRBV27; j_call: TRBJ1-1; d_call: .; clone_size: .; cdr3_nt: TGTGCCAGCAGTTTCGGGAACTCGGGCAAATATGAAGCTTTCTTT; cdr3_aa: CASSFGNSGKYEAFF
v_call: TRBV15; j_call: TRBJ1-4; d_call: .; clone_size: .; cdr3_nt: TGTGCCACCAGCAGAGAAGGAGGACAGAGTGAAAAACTGTTTTTT; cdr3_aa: CATSREGGQSEKLFF
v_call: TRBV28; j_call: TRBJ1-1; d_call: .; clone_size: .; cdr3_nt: TGTGCCAGCAGTTTACACAGGGACACTGAAGCTTTCTTT; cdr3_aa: CASSLHRDTEAFF
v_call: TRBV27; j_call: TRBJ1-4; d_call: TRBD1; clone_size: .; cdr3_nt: TGTGCCAGCAGTTTACAGGGGGCTAATGAAAAACTGTTTTTT; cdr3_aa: CASSLQGANEKLFF
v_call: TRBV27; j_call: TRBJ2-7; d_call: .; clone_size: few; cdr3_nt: TGTGCCAGCAGTTTATCGAGGGGGTCCTACGAGCAGTACTTC; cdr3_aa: CASSLSRGSYEQYF
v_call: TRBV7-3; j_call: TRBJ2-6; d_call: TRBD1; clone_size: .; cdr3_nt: TGTGCCAGCAGCTTAGGCAGGGGGACGGGGGCCAACGTCCTGACTTTC; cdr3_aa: CASSLGRGTGANVLTF
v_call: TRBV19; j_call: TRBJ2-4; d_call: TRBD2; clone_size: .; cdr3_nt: TGTGCCAGTAGTATGGCGGTAGCGGGAGCCAAAAACATTCAGTACTTC; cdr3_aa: CASSMAVAGAKNIQYF
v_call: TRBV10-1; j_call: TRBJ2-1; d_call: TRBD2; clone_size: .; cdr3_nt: TGCGCCAGCAGCCCCGGAATAGCGGGGGGGTACAATGAGCAGTTCTTC; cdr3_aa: CASSPGIAGGYNEQFF
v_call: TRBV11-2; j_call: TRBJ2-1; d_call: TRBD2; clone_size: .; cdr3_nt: TGTGCCAGCAGCCCTCTAGCGGGAGGAATATCCTACAATGAGCAGTTCTTC; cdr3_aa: CASSPLAGGISYNEQFF
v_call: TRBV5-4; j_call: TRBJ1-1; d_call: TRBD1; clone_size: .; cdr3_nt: TGTGCCAGCAGCTCCATACAGGGGGGCACTGAAGCTTTCTTT; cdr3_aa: CASSSIQGGTEAFF